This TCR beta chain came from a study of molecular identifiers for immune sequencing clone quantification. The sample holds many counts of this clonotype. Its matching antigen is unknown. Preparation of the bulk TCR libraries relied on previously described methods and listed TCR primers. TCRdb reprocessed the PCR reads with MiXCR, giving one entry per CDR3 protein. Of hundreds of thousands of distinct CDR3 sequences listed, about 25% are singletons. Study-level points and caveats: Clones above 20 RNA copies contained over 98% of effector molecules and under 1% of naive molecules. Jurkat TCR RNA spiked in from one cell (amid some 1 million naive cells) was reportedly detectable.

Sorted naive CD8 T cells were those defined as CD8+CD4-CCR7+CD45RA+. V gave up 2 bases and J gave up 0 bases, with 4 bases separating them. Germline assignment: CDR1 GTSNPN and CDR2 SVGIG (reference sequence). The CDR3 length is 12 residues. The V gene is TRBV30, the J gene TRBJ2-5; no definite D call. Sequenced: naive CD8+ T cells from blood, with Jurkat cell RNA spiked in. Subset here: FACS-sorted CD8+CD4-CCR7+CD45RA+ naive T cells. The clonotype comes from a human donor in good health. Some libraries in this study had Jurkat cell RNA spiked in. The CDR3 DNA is TGTGCCTGGAGTTCGTACCAAGAGACCCAGTACTTC. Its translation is CAWSSYQETQYF.